These 7 T cell receptor beta chains were sequenced from one sample in a study of metastatic and nonmetastatic thyroid tumors. All patients were untreated before thyroid surgery. With MiXCR, TCRdb reprocessed the PCR reads. The sample gives around 41,000 clones, roughly 13% of which show up once; over 7.5% is in the top ten. Sequenced material: blood. These receptors were obtained from a female donor with papillary thyroid cancer or a benign thyroid nodule (not recorded which). Some clones in this sample may be carry-over from other donors' samples.

Ten or more counts support this clone. This chain uses TRBV2 with TRBJ2-1, with 15 bases that match TRBD2. CDR3 length: 20 amino acids. CDR1 SNHLY and CDR2 FYNNEI come from the germline V gene. Unmatched junction bases numbered 10, after V lost 4 bases and J lost 0 bases. The chain's CDR3 is CASSGSRGLAGGSSYNEQFF. In DNA, the CDR3 is TGTGCCAGCAGTGGTTCCAGAGGACTAGCGGGAGGGAGCTCCTACAATGAGCAGTTCTTC.

At least ten counts were recorded for this clone. The genes are TRBV9 and TRBJ1-6; D is uncertain. Germline V gene data show CDR1 as SGDLS and CDR2 as YYNGEE. V gave up 0 bases and J gave up 5 bases, with 6 bases separating them. The CDR3 spans 14 residues. The CDR3 protein is CASSVGQHNSPLHF. In nucleotides, the CDR3 is TGTGCCAGCAGCGTAGGGCAGCATAATTCACCCCTCCACTTT.

This clone was recorded at least ten times. The chain links TRBV7-3 to TRBJ2-3; TRBD2 might be the D (6 bases). V was clipped by 2 bases and J by 0 bases, with 12 bases between them. The CDR3 contains 16 residues. Germline CDR1 and CDR2: SGHTA and FQGTGA. CDR3 nucleotide sequence: TGTGCCAGCAGCTTATGGGTTAGCGGTAGCACAGATACGCAGTATTTT. It encodes CASSLWVSGSTDTQYF. The full variable domain, with the rest looked up from reference TRBV7-3 and TRBJ2-3, is GAGVSQTPSNKVTEKGKYVELRCDPISGHTALYWYRQSLGQGPEFLIYFQGTGAADDSGLPNDRFFAVRPEGSVSTLKIQRTERGDSAVYLCASSLWVSGSTDTQYFGPGTRLTVL.

This clone was seen repeatedly, ten times or more. V usage is TRBV4-2 and J usage is TRBJ2-2; D assignment may be TRBD1 or TRBD2 (6 bases each). Germline lookup yields CDR1 LGHNA and CDR2 YNFKEQ. The CDR3 covers 18 residues. V lost 4 bases and J 1 base, leaving 19 bases between the germline ends. The CDR3 loop is CASSPSWGAVKNTGELFF. The CDR3, as DNA: TGTGCCAGCAGCCCGTCGTGGGGGGCGGTGAAGAACACCGGGGAGCTGTTTTTT.

At least ten counts were recorded for this clone. The chain links TRBV2 to TRBJ2-7, with 10 positions matching TRBD2. The CDR3 runs 15 residues. Germline CDR1 and CDR2: SNHLY and FYNNEI. The ends lost 6 bases at V and 3 bases at J; junction bases unmatched: 8. The chain's CDR3 is CASRAGGGVLYEQYV. CDR3 DNA sequence: TGTGCCAGCAGAGCGGGGGGGGGAGTTCTCTACGAGCAGTACGTC.

The chain has TRBV9 and TRBJ1-2, with 10 positions matching TRBD1. Germline V lookup: CDR1 SGDLS, CDR2 YYNGEE. The CDR3 spans 15 residues. With 2 bases clipped from V and 8 bases from J, the junction kept 9 bases outside the gene matches. The CDR3 region is CASSVGGTGEGGYTF. Written as DNA, the CDR3 is TGTGCCAGCAGCGTCGGTGGGACAGGGGAGGGAGGCTACACCTTC.

Notes on this clone: A junction end diverges from the germline sequence, so it may reflect a read error. This rearrangement joins TRBV5-1 to TRBJ1-6, with 11 nucleotides matching TRBD1. This CDR3 is built from 18 residues. CDR1 is SGHRS, CDR2 YFSETQ, per germline. CDR3 loop: CASSFGRGQGAYNSPLHF. The CDR3 DNA sequence: TGCGCTAGCAGCTTTGGTCGGGGACAGGGGGCCTATAATTCACCCCTCCACTTT.